The present T cell receptor beta chain was sequenced within a study of CD8+ T cells in alopecia areata. Across the study: Treated patients received oral tofacitinib, 5 to 10 mg twice daily.

Patients with alopecia areata provided lesional scalp punch biopsies as well as peripheral blood. It was cDNA, reverse transcribed from extracted RNA, that served as the sequencing template. Libraries were prepared by immunoSEQ multiplex PCR; TCRdb keeps only in-frame clonotypes and omits some of them. The data hold over 10,000 clones, with more than 45% observed a single time. Study-level points and caveats: Scalp lesions, especially in alopecia totalis/universalis, had higher clonality than normal scalp. Among the cells sequenced in scalp samples are also the resident alphabeta T cells of normal skin.

The CDR3 is 16 residues long. Germline CDR1 is SGHTA and CDR2 is FQGTGA. Between the trimmed V and J ends, which lost 2 bases and 3 bases, there was a span of 14 bases. The sample holds a few counts of this clone. The antigen remains unidentified. This receptor was identified in a human donor with alopecia areata. Sequencing was done on a sample of skin. The chain couples TRBV7-3 to TRBJ1-5; D is perhaps TRBD1 (5 bases). CDR3 protein: CASSLGPGRINQPQHF. For the CDR3, the DNA is TGTGCCAGCAGCTTAGGTCCAGGGCGCATCAATCAGCCCCAGCATTTT. Full variable domain (missing parts from reference TRBV7-3 and TRBJ1-5): GAGVSQTPSNKVTEKGKYVELRCDPISGHTALYWYRQSLGQGPEFLIYFQGTGAADDSGLPNDRFFAVRPEGSVSTLKIQRTERGDSAVYLCASSLGPGRINQPQHFGDGTRLSIL.